This T cell receptor (beta chain) is drawn from a study of breast tumors, draining lymph nodes, adjacent tissues. Via MiXCR, TCRdb re-called the multiplex PCR reads, giving one row per CDR3 protein. This sample carries 150,000 to 200,000 distinct CDR3 sequences, roughly a third of them seen once, and the ten largest clones take 4% to 5.5%. Samples came from axillary lymph nodes draining the breast cancer. Study-level findings and limits: Compared with basal-like, luminal-like tumors shared significantly more repertoire with nontumor tissue.

Details on this clonotype: Its cognate antigen is unknown.

Germline trimming cut 4 bases from V and 7 bases from J; bases unmatched to any gene: 11. This CDR3 has 15 amino acids. CDR1 MNHNS and CDR2 SASEGT come from the germline V gene. The sequence was collected from a female donor with breast cancer. Some clones in this sample may be carry-over from other donors' samples. The sequenced sample was axillary lymph node tissue. The V call is TRBV6-1, the J call TRBJ2-7, with 9 bases matching TRBD2. The CDR3 spells CASSVDSGSREEQYF. CDR3 coding DNA: TGTGCCAGCAGTGTGGATAGCGGGAGCCGGGAAGAGCAGTACTTC.